This T cell receptor beta chain was documented in a study of cytomegalovirus exposure and HLA in healthy donors. Whole-study results and caveats: Evidence from a later analysis indicated that most CMV-associated TCR beta chains looked HLA-restricted. A later examination showed that TCR association rates differed by HLA locus, with DRB1 most and HLA-C fewest.

This CDR3 comprises 13 residues. V was pared by 5 bases and J by 6 bases, with 10 bases between. The germline CDR1 and CDR2 sequences are SGHAT and FQNNGV. In regard to this clone: The antigen remains unidentified.

PCR was performed using 60 Vbeta and 13 Jbeta primers. Per the original methods: Roughly 10 million shared chains were among some 75 million unique TCR beta chains counted in a later analysis. Sequenced by immunoSEQ multiplex PCR; TCRdb stores in-frame clones only, minus some. That table gives V, J and clone size, and the DNA gave D and trimming. The sample has about 73,000 clones; 75% are singletons. The sequencing sample was made of PBMCs. This clonotype originated in an older man in good health and CMV-seronegative. The chain has TRBV11-2 and TRBJ2-2, with D possibly matching TRBD1 (6 bases). CDR3 protein: CASSPRTAGELFF. The CDR3 bases are TGTGCCAGCAGCCCCAGGACAGCCGGGGAGCTGTTTTTT.